This T cell receptor (beta chain) derives from a study of T cell repertoires in cytomegalovirus infection. From the reads, TCRdb called clonotypes with MiXCR, one entry per CDR3 protein. The table has some 440,000 distinct CDR3 sequences, approximately 32% seen once. Germline V gene lookup returns CDR1 SGHNT and CDR2 YYREEE (reference sequence). The CDR3 sequence is 16 residues long. With V trimmed by 4 bases and J by 7 bases, 12 bases remained unmatched. This clonotype was counted between two and nine times. This chain connects TRBV5-4 to TRBJ2-1, with 9 bases that match TRBD2. The source of this sequence is a human donor in good health (CMV status not recorded). Some clones in this sample may be carry-over from other donors' samples. Sequences were obtained from PBMCs. CDR3: CASSLGTSPRGNEQFF. In DNA form, the CDR3 reads TGTGCCAGCAGCCTGGGGACTAGCCCCAGGGGAAATGAGCAGTTCTTC.